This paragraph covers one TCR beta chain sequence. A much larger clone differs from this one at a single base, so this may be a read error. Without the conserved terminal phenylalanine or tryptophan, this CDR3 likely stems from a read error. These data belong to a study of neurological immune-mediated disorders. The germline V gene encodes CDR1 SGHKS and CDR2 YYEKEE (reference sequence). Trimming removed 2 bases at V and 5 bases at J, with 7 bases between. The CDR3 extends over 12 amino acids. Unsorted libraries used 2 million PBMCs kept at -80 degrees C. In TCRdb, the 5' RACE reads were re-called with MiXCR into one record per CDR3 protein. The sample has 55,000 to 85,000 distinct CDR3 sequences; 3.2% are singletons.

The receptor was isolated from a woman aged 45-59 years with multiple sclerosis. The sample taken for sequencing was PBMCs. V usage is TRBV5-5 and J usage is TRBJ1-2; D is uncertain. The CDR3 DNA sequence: TGTGCCAGCAGCTTAGCCGGGTATGGCTACACCTGC. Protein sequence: CASSLAGYGYTC.